The source of this TCR beta chain is a study of neoadjuvant anti-PD-1 for oral cavity cancer. Profiled with immunoSEQ multiplex PCR; TCRdb holds only in-frame clones, not every one. The sample lists over 10,000 clones; 50% to 75% were seen once. The V and J ends lost 6 bases and 1 base, in that order; junction bases with no gene match: 10. The germline V gene has CDR1 SNHLY and CDR2 FYNNEI. CDR3 size: 16 residues. This receptor was identified in a person aged 40 to 85 with oral cavity squamous cell carcinoma. The chain joins TRBV2 to TRBJ2-7; 9 bases map to TRBD1. The sample here was PBMCs, taken before nivolumab (anti-PD-1) treatment. The CDR3, as DNA: TGTGCCAGCAGACACCCGGGACAGGGTTGGTCCTACGAGCAGTACTTC. It yields the protein CASRHPGQGWSYEQYF.